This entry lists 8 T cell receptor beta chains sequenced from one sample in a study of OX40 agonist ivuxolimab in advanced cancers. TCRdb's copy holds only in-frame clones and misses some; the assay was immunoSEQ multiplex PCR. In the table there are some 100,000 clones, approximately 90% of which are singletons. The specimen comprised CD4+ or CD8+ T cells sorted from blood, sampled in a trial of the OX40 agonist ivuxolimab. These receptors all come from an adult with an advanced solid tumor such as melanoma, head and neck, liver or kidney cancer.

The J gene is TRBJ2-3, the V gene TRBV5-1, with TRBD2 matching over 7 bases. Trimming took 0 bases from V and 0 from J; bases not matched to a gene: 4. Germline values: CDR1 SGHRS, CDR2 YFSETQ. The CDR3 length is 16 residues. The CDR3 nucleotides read TGCGCCAGCAGCTTGGCATTGCGGGGGAGCACAGATACGCAGTATTTT. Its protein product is CASSLALRGSTDTQYF.

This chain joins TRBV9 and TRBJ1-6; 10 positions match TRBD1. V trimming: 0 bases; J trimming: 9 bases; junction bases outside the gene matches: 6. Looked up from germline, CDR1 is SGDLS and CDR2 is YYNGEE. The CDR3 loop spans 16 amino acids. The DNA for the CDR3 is TGTGCCAGCAGCGTAGCTTTGGGACAGGGGAGTTCACCCCTCCACTTT. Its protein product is CASSVALGQGSSPLHF.

In DNA form, the CDR3 reads TGCGCCAGCAGCTTAATCGGCGATTACAATGAGCAGTTCTTC. It encodes CASSLIGDYNEQFF. The V and J genes are TRBV5-1 and TRBJ2-1; no firm D call. In germline, CDR1 is SGHRS, CDR2 YFSETQ. V dropped 2 bases and J dropped 4 bases, with 10 bases sitting between them. The CDR3 contains 14 residues.

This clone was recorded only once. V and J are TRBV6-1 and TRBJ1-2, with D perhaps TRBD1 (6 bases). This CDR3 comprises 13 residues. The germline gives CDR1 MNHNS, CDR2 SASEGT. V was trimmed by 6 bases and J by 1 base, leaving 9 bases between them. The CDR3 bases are TGTGCCAGCAGGTTACAGGGTAACTATGGCTACACCTTC. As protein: CASRLQGNYGYTF.

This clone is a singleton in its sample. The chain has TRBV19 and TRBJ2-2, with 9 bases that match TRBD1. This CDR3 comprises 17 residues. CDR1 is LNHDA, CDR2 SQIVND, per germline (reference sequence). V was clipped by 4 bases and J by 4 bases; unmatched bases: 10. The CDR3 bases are TGTGCCAGTAGTAAAAGTCCGGGACAGGGCTTCACCGGGGAGCTGTTTTTT. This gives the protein CASSKSPGQGFTGELFF.

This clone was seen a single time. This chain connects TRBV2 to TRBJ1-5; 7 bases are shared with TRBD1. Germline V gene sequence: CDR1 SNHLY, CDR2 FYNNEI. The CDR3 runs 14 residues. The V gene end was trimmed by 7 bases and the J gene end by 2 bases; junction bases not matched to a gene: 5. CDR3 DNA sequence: TGTGCCAGCAACCCCGACAGGGGCAATCAGCCCCAGCATTTT. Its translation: CASNPDRGNQPQHF.

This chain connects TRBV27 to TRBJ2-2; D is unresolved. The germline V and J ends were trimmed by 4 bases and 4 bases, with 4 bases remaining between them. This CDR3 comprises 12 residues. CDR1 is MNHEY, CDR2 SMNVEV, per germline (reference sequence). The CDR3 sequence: CASSWSTGELFF. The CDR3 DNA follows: TGTGCCAGCAGTTGGAGCACCGGGGAGCTGTTTTTT.

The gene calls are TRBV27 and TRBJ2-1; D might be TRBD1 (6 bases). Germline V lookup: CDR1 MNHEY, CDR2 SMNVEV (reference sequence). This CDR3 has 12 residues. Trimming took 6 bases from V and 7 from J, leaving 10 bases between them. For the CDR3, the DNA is TGTGCCAGCAGCAGACAGGCTAATGAGCAGTTCTTC. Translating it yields CASSRQANEQFF.